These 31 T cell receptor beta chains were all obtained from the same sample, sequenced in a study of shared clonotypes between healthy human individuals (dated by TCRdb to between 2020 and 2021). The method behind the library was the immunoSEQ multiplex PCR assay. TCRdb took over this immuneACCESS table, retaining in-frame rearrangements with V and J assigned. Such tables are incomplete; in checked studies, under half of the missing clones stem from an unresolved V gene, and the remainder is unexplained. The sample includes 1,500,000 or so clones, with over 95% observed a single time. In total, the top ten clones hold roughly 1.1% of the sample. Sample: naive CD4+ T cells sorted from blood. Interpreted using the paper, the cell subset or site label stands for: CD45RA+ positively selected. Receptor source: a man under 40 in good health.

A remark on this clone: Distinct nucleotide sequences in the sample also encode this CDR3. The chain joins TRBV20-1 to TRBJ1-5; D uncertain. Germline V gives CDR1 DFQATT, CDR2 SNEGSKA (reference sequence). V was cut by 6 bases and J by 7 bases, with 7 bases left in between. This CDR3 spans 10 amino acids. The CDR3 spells CSARGQPQHF. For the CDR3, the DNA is TGCAGTGCCCGGGGACAGCCCCAGCATTTT.

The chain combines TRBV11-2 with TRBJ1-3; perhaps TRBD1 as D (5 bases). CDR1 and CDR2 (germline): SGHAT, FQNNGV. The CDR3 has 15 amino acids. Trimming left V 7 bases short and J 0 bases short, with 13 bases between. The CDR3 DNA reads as TGTGCCAGCACTGAGGGGCACTTCTCTGGAAACACCATATATTTT. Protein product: CASTEGHFSGNTIYF.

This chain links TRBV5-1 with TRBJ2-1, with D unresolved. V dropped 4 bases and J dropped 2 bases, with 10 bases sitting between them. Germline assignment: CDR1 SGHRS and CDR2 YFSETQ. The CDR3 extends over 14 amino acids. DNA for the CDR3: TGCGCCAGCAGCACATCTTCACCCTACAATGAGCAGTTCTTC. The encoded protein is CASSTSSPYNEQFF. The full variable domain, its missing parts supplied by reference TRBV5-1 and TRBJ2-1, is KAGVTQTPRYLIKTRGQQVTLSCSPISGHRSVSWYQQTPGQGLQFLFEYFSETQRNKGNFPGRFSGRQFSNSRSEMNVSTLELGDSALYLCASSTSSPYNEQFFGPGTRLTVL.

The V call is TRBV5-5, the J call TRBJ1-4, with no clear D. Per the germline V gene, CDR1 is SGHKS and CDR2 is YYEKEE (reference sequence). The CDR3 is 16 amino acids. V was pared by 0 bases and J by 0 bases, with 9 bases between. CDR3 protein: CASSLGTHATNEKLFF. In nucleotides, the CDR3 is TGTGCCAGCAGCTTGGGGACTCATGCAACTAATGAAAAACTGTTTTTT.

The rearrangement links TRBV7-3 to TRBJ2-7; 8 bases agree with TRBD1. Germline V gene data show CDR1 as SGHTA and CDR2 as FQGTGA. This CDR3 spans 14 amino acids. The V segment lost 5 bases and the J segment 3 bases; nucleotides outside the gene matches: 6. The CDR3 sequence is CASSPGGTGYEQYF. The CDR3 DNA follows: TGTGCCAGCAGCCCTGGGGGGACAGGCTACGAGCAGTACTTC.

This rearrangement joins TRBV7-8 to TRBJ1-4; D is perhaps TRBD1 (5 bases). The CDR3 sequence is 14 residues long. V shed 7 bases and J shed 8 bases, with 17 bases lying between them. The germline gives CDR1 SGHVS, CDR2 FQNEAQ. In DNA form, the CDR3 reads TGTGCCAGCACCTTTGGGACTGTTAAGGAAAAACTGTTTTTT. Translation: CASTFGTVKEKLFF. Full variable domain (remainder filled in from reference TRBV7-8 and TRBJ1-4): GAGVSQSPRYKVAKRGQDVALRCDPISGHVSLFWYQQALGQGPEFLTYFQNEAQLDKSGLPSDRFFAERPEGSVSTLKIQRTQQEDSAVYLCASTFGTVKEKLFFGSGTQLSVL.

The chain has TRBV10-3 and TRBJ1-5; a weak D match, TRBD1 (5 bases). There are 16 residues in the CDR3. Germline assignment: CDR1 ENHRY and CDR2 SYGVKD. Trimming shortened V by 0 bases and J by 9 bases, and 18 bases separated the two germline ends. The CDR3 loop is CAISESPGGVSAPQHF. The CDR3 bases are TGTGCCATCAGTGAGTCGCCAGGAGGGGTGAGTGCGCCCCAGCATTTT.

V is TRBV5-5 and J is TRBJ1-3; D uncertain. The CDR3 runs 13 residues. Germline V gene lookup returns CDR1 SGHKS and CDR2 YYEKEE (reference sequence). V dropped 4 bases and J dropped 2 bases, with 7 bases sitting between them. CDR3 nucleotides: TGTGCCAGCAGCCCTAGGGCTGGAAACACCATATATTTT. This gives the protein CASSPRAGNTIYF.

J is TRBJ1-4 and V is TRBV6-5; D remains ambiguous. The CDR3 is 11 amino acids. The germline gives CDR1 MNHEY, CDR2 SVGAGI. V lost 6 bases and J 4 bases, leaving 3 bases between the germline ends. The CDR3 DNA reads TGTGCCAGCAGGCATAATGAAAAACTGTTTTTT. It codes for CASRHNEKLFF.

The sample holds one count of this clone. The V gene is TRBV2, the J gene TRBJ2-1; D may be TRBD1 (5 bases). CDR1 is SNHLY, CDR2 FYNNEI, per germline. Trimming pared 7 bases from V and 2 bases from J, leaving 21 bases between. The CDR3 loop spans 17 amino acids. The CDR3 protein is CASTQKDSALPYNEQFF. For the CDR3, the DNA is TGTGCCAGCACCCAGAAAGACAGCGCCTTACCCTACAATGAGCAGTTCTTC.

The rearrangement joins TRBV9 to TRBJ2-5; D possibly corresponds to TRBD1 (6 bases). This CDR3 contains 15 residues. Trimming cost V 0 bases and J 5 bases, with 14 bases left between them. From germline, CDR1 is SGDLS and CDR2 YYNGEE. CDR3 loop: CASSVEDSSGETQYF. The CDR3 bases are TGTGCCAGCAGCGTAGAGGACAGCTCTGGGGAGACCCAGTACTTC.

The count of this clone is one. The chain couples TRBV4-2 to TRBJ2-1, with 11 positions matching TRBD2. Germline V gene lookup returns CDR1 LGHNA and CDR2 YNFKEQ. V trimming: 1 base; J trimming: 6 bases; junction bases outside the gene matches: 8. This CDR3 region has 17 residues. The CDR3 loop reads CASSQVTSGSRGNEQFF. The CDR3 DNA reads TGTGCCAGCAGCCAAGTAACTAGCGGGAGTCGAGGCAATGAGCAGTTCTTC.

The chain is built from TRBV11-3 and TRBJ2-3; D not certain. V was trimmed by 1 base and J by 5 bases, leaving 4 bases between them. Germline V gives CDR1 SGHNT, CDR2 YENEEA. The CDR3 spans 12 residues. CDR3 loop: CASSLAGDTQYF. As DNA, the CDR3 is TGTGCCAGCAGCTTAGCTGGAGATACGCAGTATTTT.

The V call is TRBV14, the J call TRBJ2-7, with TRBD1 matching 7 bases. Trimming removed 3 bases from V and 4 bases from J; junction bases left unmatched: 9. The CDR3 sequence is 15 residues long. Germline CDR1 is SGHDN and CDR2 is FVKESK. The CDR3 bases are TGTGCCAGCAGCCAGCTGACAGGGAACGGGTACGAGCAGTACTTC. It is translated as CASSQLTGNGYEQYF. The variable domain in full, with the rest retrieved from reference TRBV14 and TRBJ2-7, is EAGVTQFPSHSVIEKGQTVTLRCDPISGHDNLYWYRRVMGKEIKFLLHFVKESKQDESGMPNNRFLAERTGGTYSTLKVQPAELEDSGVYFCASSQLTGNGYEQYFGPGTRLTVT.

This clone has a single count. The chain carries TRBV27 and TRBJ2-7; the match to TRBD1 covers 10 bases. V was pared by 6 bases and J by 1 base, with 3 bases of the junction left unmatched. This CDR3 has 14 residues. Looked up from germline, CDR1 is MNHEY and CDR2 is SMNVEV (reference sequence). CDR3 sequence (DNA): TGTGCCAGCAGACCGGGACAGGGGTCCTACGAGCAGTACTTC. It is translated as CASRPGQGSYEQYF.

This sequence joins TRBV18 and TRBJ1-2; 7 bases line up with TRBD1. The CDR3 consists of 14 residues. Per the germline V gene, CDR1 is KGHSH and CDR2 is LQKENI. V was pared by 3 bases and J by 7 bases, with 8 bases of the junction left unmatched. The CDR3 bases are TGTGCCAGCTCACCCCGGACAGGATTCGGTGGCTACACCTTC. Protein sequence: CASSPRTGFGGYTF.

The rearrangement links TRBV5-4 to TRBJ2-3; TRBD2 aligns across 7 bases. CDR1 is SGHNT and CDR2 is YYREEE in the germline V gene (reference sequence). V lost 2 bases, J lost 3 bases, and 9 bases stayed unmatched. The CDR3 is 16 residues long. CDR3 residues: CASSLLGGIGTDTQYF. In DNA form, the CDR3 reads TGTGCCAGCAGCTTACTGGGGGGGATCGGGACAGATACGCAGTATTTT.

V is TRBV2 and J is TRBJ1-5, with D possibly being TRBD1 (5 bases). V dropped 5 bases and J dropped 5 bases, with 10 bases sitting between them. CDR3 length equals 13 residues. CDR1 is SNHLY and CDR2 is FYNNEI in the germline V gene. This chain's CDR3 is CASSPEQDQPQHF. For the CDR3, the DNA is TGTGCCAGCAGTCCAGAACAGGATCAGCCCCAGCATTTT. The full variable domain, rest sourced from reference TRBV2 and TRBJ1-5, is EPEVTQTPSHQVTQMGQEVILRCVPISNHLYFYWYRQILGQKVEFLVSFYNNEISEKSEIFDDQFSVERPDGSNFTLKIRSTKLEDSAMYFCASSPEQDQPQHFGDGTRLSIL.

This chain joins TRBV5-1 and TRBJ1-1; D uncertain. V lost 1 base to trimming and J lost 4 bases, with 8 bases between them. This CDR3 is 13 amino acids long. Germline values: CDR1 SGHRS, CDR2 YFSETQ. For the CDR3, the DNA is TGCGCCAGCAGCTTGTCTACCCGCACTGAAGCTTTCTTT. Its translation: CASSLSTRTEAFF.

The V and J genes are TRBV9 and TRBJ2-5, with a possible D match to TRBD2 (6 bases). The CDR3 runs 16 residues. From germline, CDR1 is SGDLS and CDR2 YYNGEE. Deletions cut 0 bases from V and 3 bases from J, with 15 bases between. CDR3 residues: CASSVATGVREETQYF. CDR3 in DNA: TGTGCCAGCAGCGTAGCTACGGGGGTTCGGGAAGAGACCCAGTACTTC.

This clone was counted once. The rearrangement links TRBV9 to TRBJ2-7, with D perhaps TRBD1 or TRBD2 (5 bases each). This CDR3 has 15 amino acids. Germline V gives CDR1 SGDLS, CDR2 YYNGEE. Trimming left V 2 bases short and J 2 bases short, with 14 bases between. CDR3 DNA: TGTGCCAGCAGCGTCTCCGGGACCTCTCCCTACGAGCAGTACTTC. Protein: CASSVSGTSPYEQYF.

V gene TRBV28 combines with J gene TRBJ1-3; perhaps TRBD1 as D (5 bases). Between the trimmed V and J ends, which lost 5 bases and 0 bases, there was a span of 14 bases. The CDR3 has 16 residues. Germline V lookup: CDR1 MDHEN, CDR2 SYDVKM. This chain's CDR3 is CASSIYPGPSGNTIYF. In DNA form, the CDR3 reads TGTGCCAGCAGTATCTACCCGGGACCCTCTGGAAACACCATATATTTT.

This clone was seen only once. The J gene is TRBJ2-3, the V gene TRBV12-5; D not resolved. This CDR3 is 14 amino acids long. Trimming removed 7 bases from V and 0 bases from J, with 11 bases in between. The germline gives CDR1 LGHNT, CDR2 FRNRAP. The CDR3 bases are TGTGCTAGTGCCCCGGGCAGGAGCACAGATACGCAGTATTTT. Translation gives CASAPGRSTDTQYF. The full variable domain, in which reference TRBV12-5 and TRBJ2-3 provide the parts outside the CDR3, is DARVTQTPRHKVTEMGQEVTMRCQPILGHNTVFWYRQTMMQGLELLAYFRNRAPLDDSGMPKDRFSAEMPDATLATLKIQPSEPRDSAVYFCASAPGRSTDTQYFGPGTRLTVL.

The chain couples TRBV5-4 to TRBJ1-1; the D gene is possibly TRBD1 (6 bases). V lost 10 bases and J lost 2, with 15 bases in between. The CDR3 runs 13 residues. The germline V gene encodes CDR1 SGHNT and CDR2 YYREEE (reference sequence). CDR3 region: CAAKGELNTEAFF. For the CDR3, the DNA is TGTGCCGCGAAGGGGGAATTAAACACTGAAGCTTTCTTT.

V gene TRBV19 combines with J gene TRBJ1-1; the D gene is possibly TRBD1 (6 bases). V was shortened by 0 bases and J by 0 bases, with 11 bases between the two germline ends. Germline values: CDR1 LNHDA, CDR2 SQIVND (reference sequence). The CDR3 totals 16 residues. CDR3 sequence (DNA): TGTGCCAGTAGTATAGACAGGGGTCTAATGAACACTGAAGCTTTCTTT. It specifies CASSIDRGLMNTEAFF.

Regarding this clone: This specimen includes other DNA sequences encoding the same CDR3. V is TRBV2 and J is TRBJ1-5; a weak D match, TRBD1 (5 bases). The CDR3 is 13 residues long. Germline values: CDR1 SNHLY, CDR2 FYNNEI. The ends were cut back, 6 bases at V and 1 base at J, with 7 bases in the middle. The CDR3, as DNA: TGTGCCAGCAGCCGGGACAGCAATCAGCCCCAGCATTTT. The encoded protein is CASSRDSNQPQHF.

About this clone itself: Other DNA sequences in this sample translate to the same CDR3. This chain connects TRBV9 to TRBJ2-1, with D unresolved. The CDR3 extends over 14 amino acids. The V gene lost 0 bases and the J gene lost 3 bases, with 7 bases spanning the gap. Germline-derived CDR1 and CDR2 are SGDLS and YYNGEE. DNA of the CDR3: TGTGCCAGCAGCGTAGGCTCAGTCTACAATGAGCAGTTCTTC. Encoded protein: CASSVGSVYNEQFF. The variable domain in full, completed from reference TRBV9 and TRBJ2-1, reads DSGVTQTPKHLITATGQRVTLRCSPRSGDLSVYWYQQSLDQGLQFLIQYYNGEERAKGNILERFSAQQFPDLHSELNLSSLELGDSALYFCASSVGSVYNEQFFGPGTRLTVL.

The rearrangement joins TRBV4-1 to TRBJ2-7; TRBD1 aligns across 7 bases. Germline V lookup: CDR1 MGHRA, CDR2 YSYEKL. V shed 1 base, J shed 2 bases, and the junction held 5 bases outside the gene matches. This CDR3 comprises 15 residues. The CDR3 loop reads CASSQAGTATYEQYF. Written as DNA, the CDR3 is TGCGCCAGCAGCCAAGCCGGGACAGCGACCTACGAGCAGTACTTC.

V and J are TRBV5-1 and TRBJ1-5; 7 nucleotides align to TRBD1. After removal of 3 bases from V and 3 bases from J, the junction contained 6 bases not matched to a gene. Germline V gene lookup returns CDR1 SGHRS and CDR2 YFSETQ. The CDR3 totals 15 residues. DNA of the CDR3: TGCGCCAGCAGCTCTACGGGGACAGACAATCAGCCCCAGCATTTT. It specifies CASSSTGTDNQPQHF.

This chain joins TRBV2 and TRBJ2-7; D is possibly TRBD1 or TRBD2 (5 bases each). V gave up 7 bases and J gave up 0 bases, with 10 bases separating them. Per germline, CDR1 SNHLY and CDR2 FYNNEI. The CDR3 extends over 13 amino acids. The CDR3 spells CASTGRYSYEQYF. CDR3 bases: TGTGCCAGCACGGGACGGTACTCCTACGAGCAGTACTTC. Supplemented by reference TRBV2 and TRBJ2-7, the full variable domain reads EPEVTQTPSHQVTQMGQEVILRCVPISNHLYFYWYRQILGQKVEFLVSFYNNEISEKSEIFDDQFSVERPDGSNFTLKIRSTKLEDSAMYFCASTGRYSYEQYFGPGTRLTVT.

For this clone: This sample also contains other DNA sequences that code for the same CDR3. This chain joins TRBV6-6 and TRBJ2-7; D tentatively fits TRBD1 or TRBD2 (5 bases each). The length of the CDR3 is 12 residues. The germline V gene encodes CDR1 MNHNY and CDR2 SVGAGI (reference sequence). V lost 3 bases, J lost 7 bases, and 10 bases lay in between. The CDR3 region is CASSYTEGEQYF. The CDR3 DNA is TGTGCCAGCAGTTATACCGAGGGGGAGCAGTACTTC.